This entry lists 2 T cell receptor beta chains sequenced from one sample in a study of yellow fever vaccine responses in identical twins. TCRdb used MiXCR to reprocess the RT-PCR reads, holding one entry per CDR3 protein. The sample includes 3,000 to 3,500 distinct CDR3 sequences, roughly 80% of them seen just once. This specimen was T cells from blood (PBMCs), unsorted or a sorted subset (not recorded which), taken before or after yellow fever vaccination (not recorded which). The receptors originated from a woman between 18 and 29 years old who received the yellow fever vaccine.

This clonotype has a single count. The chain uses TRBV5-5 and TRBJ2-7; D is perhaps TRBD1 (5 bases). Deletions cut 0 bases from V and 5 bases from J, with 9 bases between. Germline V gives CDR1 SGHKS, CDR2 YYEKEE (reference sequence). This CDR3 is built from 13 residues. The CDR3 coding sequence is TGTGCCAGCAGCTTGGCAGGGTCCCACGAGCAGTACTTC. Its translation: CASSLAGSHEQYF.

This chain connects TRBV11-3 to TRBJ2-7; weak D call: TRBD1 (5 bases). Germline loops: CDR1 SGHNT, CDR2 YENEEA. V lost 5 bases and J lost 2, with 13 bases in between. This CDR3 is built from 14 residues. The CDR3 protein is CASSRSDIPYEQYF. The CDR3 DNA reads TGTGCCAGCAGCCGTTCGGACATCCCCTACGAGCAGTACTTC.